Shown below are 9 T cell receptor beta chains from a single sample sequenced in a study of cytomegalovirus exposure and HLA in healthy donors. A multiplex PCR was run with 60 Vbeta primers and 13 Jbeta primers. Here immunoSEQ multiplex PCR was the method, and the copy in TCRdb shows in-frame clones only, minus some. The sample lists 100,000 to 150,000 clones, roughly 78% seen once, with approximately 10% in the top ten. Sequenced: PBMCs. These receptors all stem from a man aged 30 to 39 in good health and CMV-seropositive.

The genes are TRBV11-2 and TRBJ2-7; possible D gene TRBD2, 7 bases. Trimming removed 4 bases at V and 5 bases at J, with 12 bases between. Germline-derived CDR1 and CDR2 are SGHAT and FQNNGV. The CDR3 length is 13 residues. CDR3 sequence (DNA): TGTGCCAGCAGCTGGGGGGGGGCCAACGAGCAGTACTTC. This sequence encodes CASSWGGANEQYF.

The J gene is TRBJ1-5, the V gene TRBV6-6, with D maybe TRBD1 (5 bases). Looked up from germline, CDR1 is MNHNY and CDR2 is SVGAGI (reference sequence). Trimming stripped 6 bases from V and 7 bases from J, with 16 bases between. The CDR3 runs 14 residues. CDR3 amino acids: CASSSSQGGQPQHF. The CDR3 DNA is TGTGCCAGCAGCTCCTCCCAGGGTGGACAGCCCCAGCATTTT.

Worth noting for this clone: Other DNA sequences in this sample translate to the same CDR3. V and J are TRBV27 and TRBJ2-1; 10 bases line up with TRBD1. Germline CDR1 MNHEY, CDR2 SMNVEV (reference sequence). The CDR3 consists of 16 residues. The V gene end was trimmed by 7 bases and the J gene end by 7 bases; junction bases not matched to a gene: 13. The CDR3 nucleotides read TGTGCCAGCACCTTTAGCTGGGACAGGGGAGGGAATGAGCAGTTCTTC. Amino acid sequence: CASTFSWDRGGNEQFF.

The chain links TRBV6-1 to TRBJ2-1; 9 bases match TRBD1. Germline CDR1 MNHNS, CDR2 SASEGT. The CDR3 loop spans 15 amino acids. The ends lost 6 bases at V and 2 bases at J; junction bases unmatched: 5. The chain's CDR3 is CASSPTGGPYNEQFF. CDR3 nucleotide sequence: TGTGCCAGCAGCCCCACAGGGGGCCCCTACAATGAGCAGTTCTTC.

The rearrangement uses TRBV10-2 and TRBJ1-6; maybe TRBD1 (5 bases). Trimming cost V 6 bases and J 11 bases, with 17 bases left between them. Germline V CDR1 and CDR2: WSHSY, SAAADI. This CDR3 is 14 amino acids long. The CDR3 DNA follows: TGCGCCAGCAGCGGGGGGGGAAAAACGACACCCCTCCACTTT. Amino acids: CASSGGGKTTPLHF.

There are many counts of this clone. In the same sample, other DNA sequences code for this CDR3. This chain connects TRBV25-1 to TRBJ2-7; D remains unclear. The CDR3 runs 11 residues. The germline V gene has CDR1 MGHDK and CDR2 SYGVNS. V was clipped by 4 bases and J by 4 bases, with 5 bases between them. The CDR3 coding sequence is TGTGCCAGCAGTGGTTATTACGAGCAGTACTTC. Translated, it gives CASSGYYEQYF.

This clone was detected only a few times. The V gene is TRBV19, the J gene TRBJ2-1; perhaps TRBD1 as D (6 bases). Trimming removed 3 bases at V and 8 bases at J, with 14 bases between. CDR3 length: 14 residues. Germline CDR1 reads LNHDA; CDR2 reads SQIVND (reference sequence). The CDR3 DNA reads TGTGCCAGTAGTATCAAGGACAGATTCGATGAGCAGTTCTTC. It specifies CASSIKDRFDEQFF. The full variable domain, rest sourced from reference TRBV19 and TRBJ2-1, is DGGITQSPKYLFRKEGQNVTLSCEQNLNHDAMYWYRQDPGQGLRLIYYSQIVNDFQKGDIAEGYSVSREKKESFPLTVTSAQKNPTAFYLCASSIKDRFDEQFFGPGTRLTVL.

The genes are TRBV7-3 and TRBJ2-2; 8 positions match TRBD2. The ends lost 8 bases at V and 6 bases at J; junction bases unmatched: 8. The length of the CDR3 is 14 residues. Germline CDR1 reads SGHTA; CDR2 reads FQGTGA. CDR3 in amino acids: CASGLGGAPGELFF. The CDR3 DNA sequence: TGTGCCAGCGGACTCGGGGGGGCTCCCGGGGAGCTGTTTTTT. The entire variable domain, with the rest obtained from reference TRBV7-3 and TRBJ2-2, is as follows: GAGVSQTPSNKVTEKGKYVELRCDPISGHTALYWYRQSLGQGPEFLIYFQGTGAADDSGLPNDRFFAVRPEGSVSTLKIQRTERGDSAVYLCASGLGGAPGELFFGEGSRLTVL.

Notes on this clone: One junction end does not reproduce the germline sequence, and a read error may be involved. V and J are TRBV4-2 and TRBJ2-3, with 9 nucleotides matching TRBD2. The CDR3 sequence is 16 residues long. CDR1 is LGHNA, CDR2 YNFKEQ, per germline. The CDR3 DNA reads as TGTGCCGGCAGCCAAGACGCGGGGGGGCCCACAGATACGCAGTATTTT. Translating gives CAGSQDAGGPTDTQYF.